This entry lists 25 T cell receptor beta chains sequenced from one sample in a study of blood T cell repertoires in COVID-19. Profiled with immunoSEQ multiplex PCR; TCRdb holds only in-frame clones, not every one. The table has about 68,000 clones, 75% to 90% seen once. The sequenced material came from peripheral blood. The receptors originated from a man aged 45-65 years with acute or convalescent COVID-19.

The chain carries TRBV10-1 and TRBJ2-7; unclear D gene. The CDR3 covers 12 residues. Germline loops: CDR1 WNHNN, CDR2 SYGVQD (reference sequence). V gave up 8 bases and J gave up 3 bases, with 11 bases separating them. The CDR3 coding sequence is TGCGCCAGCCCCCCATACTTCTACGAGCAGTACTTC. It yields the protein CASPPYFYEQYF.

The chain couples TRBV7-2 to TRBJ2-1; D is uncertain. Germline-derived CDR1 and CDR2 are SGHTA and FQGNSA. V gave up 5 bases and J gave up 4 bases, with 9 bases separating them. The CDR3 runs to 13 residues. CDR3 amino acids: CASSPRRYNEQFF. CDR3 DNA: TGTGCCAGCAGCCCCCGCAGATACAATGAGCAGTTCTTC.

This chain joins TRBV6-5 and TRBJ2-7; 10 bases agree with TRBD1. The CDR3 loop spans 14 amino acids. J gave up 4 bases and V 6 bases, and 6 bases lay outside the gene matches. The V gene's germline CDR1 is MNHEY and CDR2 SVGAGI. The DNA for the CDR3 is TGTGCCAGCAGAGGGACAGGGGTATCGTACGAGCAGTACTTC. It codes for CASRGTGVSYEQYF.

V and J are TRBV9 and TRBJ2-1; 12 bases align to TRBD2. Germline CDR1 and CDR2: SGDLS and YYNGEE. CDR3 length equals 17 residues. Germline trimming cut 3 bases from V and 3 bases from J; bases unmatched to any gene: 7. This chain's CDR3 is CASSASPTSGSYNEQFF. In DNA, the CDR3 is TGTGCCAGCAGCGCCTCGCCGACTAGCGGGAGCTACAATGAGCAGTTCTTC.

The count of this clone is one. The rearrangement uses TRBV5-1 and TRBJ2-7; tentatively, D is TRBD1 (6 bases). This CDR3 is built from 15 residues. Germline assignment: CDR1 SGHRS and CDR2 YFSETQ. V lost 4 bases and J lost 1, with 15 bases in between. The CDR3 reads CASSADSVSSYEQYF. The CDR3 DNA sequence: TGCGCCAGCAGCGCGGACAGTGTCTCTTCCTACGAGCAGTACTTC.

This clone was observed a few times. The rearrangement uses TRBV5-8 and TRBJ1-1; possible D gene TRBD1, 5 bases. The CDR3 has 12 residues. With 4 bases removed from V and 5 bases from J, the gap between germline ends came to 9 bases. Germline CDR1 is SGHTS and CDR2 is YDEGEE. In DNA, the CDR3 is TGTGCCAGCAGCCCCGGGGGAACTGAAGCTTTCTTT. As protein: CASSPGGTEAFF.

The chain's CDR3 is CASSFFSGGYTF. The CDR3 DNA reads TGTGCCAGCAGTTTTTTCTCGGGAGGCTACACCTTC. V usage is TRBV12-3 or TRBV12-4 and J usage is TRBJ1-2, with no clear D. The CDR3 is made up of 12 amino acids. Deletions cut 3 bases from V and 8 bases from J, with 10 bases between.

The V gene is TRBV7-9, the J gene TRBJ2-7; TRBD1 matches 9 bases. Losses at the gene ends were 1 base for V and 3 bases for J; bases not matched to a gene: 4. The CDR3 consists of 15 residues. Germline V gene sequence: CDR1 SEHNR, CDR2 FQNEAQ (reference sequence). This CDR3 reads CASSLEGTGIYEQYF. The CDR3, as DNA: TGTGCCAGCAGCTTAGAAGGGACAGGGATCTACGAGCAGTACTTC.

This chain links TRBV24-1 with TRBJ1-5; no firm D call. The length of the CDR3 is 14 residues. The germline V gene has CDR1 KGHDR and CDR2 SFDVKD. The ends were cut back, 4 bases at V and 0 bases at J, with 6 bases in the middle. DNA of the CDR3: TGTGCCACCAGTGACAGCGATAGCAATCAGCCCCAGCATTTT. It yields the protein CATSDSDSNQPQHF.

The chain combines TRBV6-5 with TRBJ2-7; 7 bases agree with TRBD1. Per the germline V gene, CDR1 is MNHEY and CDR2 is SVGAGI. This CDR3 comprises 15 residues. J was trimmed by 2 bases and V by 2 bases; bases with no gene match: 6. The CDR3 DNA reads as TGTGCCAGCAGTTACACAAGCAGGGGGACCTACGAGCAGTACTTC. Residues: CASSYTSRGTYEQYF.

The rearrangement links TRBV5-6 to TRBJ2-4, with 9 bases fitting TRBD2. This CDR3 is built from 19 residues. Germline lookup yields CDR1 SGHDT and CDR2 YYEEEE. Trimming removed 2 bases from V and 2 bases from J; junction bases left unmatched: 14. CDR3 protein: CASSFWNGLAGYPKNIQYF. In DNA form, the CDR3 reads TGTGCCAGCAGCTTCTGGAACGGCCTAGCGGGATATCCCAAAAACATTCAGTACTTC.

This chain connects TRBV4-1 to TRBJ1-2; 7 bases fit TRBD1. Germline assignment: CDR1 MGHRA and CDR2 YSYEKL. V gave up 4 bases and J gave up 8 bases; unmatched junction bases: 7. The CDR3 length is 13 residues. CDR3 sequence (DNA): TGCGCCAGCAGCCCGTGGGACAGTGGCGGCTACACCTTC. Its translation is CASSPWDSGGYTF.

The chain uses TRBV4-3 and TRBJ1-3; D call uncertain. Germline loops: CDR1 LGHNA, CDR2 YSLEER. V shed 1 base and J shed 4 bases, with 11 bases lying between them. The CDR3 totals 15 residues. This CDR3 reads CASSQVDSAGNTIYF. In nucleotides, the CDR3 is TGCGCCAGCAGCCAAGTCGATAGTGCCGGAAACACCATATATTTT.

The CDR3 nucleotides read TGCGCCAGCAGGGCCCTACTAGCGAAGAATTACAATGAGCAGTTCTTC. Translating it yields CASRALLAKNYNEQFF. The chain couples TRBV4-1 to TRBJ2-1, with 7 bases that match TRBD2. CDR3 size: 16 residues. From germline, CDR1 is MGHRA and CDR2 YSYEKL. The V gene end was trimmed by 6 bases and the J gene end by 4 bases; junction bases not matched to a gene: 12.

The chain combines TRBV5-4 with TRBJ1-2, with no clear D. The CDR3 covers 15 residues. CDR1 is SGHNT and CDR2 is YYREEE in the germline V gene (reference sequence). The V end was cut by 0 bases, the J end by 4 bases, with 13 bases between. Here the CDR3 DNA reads TGTGCCAGCAGCTTGGCTGGCAGGATCTTCTATGGCTACACCTTC. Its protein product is CASSLAGRIFYGYTF.

CDR3 DNA: TGTGCCAGTAGTCCACAGTTCGATACGCAGTATTTT. Encoded protein: CASSPQFDTQYF. The rearrangement links TRBV19 to TRBJ2-3; no clear D. Germline-derived CDR1 and CDR2 are LNHDA and SQIVND (reference sequence). The CDR3 runs to 12 residues. V was pared by 5 bases and J by 6 bases, with 9 bases between.

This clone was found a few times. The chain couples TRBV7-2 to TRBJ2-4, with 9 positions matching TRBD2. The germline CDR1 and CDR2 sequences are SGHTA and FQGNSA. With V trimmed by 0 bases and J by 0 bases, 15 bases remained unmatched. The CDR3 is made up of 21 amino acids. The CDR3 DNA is TGTGCCAGCAGCTTAGCCCACAGACTTCAGGGACTAGCAGCAGCCAAAAACATTCAGTACTTC. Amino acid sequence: CASSLAHRLQGLAAAKNIQYF.

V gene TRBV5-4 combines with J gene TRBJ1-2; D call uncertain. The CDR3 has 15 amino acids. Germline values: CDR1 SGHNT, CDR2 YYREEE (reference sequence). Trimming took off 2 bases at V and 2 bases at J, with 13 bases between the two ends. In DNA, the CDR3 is TGTGCCAGCAGCTTTATCGACTCGGTGAACTATGGCTACACCTTC. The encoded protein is CASSFIDSVNYGYTF.

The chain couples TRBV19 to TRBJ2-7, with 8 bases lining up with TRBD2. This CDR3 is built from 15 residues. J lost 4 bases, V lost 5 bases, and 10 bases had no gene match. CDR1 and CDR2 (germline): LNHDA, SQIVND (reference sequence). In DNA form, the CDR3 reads TGTGCCAGTAGTCGGCGTGGAGCGGGAGAGTACGAGCAGTACTTC. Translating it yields CASSRRGAGEYEQYF.

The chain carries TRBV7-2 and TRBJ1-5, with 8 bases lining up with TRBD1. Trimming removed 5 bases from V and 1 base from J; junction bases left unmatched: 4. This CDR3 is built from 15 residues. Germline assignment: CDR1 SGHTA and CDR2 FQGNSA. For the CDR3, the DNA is TGTGCCAGCAGCCTCCGACAGGGGAGCAATCAGCCCCAGCATTTT. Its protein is CASSLRQGSNQPQHF.

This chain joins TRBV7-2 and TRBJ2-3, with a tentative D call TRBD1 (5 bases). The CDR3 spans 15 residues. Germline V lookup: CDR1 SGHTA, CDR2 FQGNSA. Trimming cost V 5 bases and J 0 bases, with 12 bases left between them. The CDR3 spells CASSPQGQSTDTQYF. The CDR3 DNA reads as TGTGCCAGCAGCCCCCAAGGACAAAGCACAGATACGCAGTATTTT. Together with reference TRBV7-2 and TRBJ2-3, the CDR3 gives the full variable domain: GAGVSQSPSNKVTEKGKDVELRCDPISGHTALYWYRQSLGQGLEFLIYFQGNSAPDKSGLPSDRFSAERTGGSVSTLTIQRTQQEDSAVYLCASSPQGQSTDTQYFGPGTRLTVL.

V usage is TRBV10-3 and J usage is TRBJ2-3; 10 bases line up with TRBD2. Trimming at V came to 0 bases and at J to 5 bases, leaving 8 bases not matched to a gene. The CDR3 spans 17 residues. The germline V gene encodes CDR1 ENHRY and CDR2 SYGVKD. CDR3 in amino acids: CAISESEAGGPGDTQYF. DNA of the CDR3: TGTGCCATCAGTGAGTCGGAAGCGGGAGGGCCTGGAGATACGCAGTATTTT.

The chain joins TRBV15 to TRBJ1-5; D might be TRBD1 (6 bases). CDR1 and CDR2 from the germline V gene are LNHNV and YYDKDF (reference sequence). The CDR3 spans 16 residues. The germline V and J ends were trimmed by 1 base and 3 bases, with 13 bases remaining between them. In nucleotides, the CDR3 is TGTGCCACCAGCAGAGGGACAGAGGGGTACAATCAGCCCCAGCATTTT. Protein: CATSRGTEGYNQPQHF.

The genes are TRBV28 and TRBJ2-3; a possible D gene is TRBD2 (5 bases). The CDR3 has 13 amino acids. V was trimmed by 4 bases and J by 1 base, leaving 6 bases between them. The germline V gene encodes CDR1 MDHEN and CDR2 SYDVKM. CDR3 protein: CASSSGGTDTQYF. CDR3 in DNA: TGTGCCAGCAGTTCCGGGGGCACAGATACGCAGTATTTT.

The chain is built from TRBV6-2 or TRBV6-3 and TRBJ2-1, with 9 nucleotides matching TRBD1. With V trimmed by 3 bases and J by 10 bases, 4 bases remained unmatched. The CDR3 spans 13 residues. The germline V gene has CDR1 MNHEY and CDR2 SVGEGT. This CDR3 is CASSYNRGREQFF. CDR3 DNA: TGTGCCAGCAGTTATAACAGGGGGCGGGAGCAGTTCTTC.